This TCR beta chain is drawn from a study of blood T cell repertoires in COVID-19 (dated by TCRdb to 2018 to 2021). Study-wide context: Collaborator samples came from the United States, Italy and Spain and covered acute and convalescent phases of COVID-19. The prospective study material was composed of cDNA or gDNA derived from T cells, B-cell-depleted T cells, or PBMCs. The dataset comprised deeply sampled blood TCRbeta repertoires from subjects exposed to, actively infected with, or recovered from COVID-19. The repertoires were released in a freely available public database meant as a resource for research on the immune response to SARS-CoV-2. Samples came from the ongoing ImmuneRACE study (first 160 participants) plus 1,254 subjects from 6 global collaborators. A de-identified subject ID, COVID-19 status, age in years and sex were almost always included in the sample metadata. Where available, HLA class I and class II types were obtained from metadata supplied by the sample provider rather than from assay-based typing.

Another Seattle source contributed samples from volunteer blood donors who had recovered from COVID-19. Each collaborating institution followed its own protocols to collect whole blood in K2EDTA tubes. Collaborator samples were shipped for TCRbeta analysis as frozen whole blood, isolated PBMCs, or DNA extracted from either sample type. Comment on this clone: No antigen is known for it. No much larger clone is present one base from it, and per-base qualities are unavailable.

TCRbeta CDR3 regions were amplified from genomic DNA using the immunoSEQ Assay, a bias-controlled multiplex PCR. As for how the authors treated the data: Nucleated cell counts per sample were estimated from amplification of reference gene primers within the assay. To quantify the absolute abundance of each unique TCRbeta CDR3 rearrangement, sequence reads were collapsed and filtered. Productive Simpson clonality was computed per sample as the square root of Simpson's diversity index over productive rearrangements. TCRdb provides this immuneACCESS table in a form limited to in-frame rearrangements. Some clones are lacking; in checked studies, under half of them reflect an unresolved V gene, and why the rest are absent is not known. V, J and clone size derive from that table, while D and trimming were established from the DNA sequence. The table for this sample lists some 200,000 clones; approximately 80% of them were counted only once. The ten biggest clones cover approximately 5.1% of the sample.

What the authors observed across the whole study: How much clinical and demographic metadata was included differed by source and by participant, and the metadata was provided uncurated.

As encoded in the germline V gene (reference sequence), CDR1 is LGHDT while CDR2 is YNNKEL. The CDR3 goes from the cysteine to the phenylalanine over 14 residues. Of the read, only the CDR3 DNA is kept; its 42 bases are in frame from base 1. Compared with germline, V lacks 6 bases and J lacks 3 bases; bases without a gene match: 4. The sequence joins TRBV3-1 (or the pseudogene TRBV3-2) to TRBJ1-3, with 8 bases aligning to TRBD1. Sample: peripheral blood. The sequence was obtained from a woman in her fifties or sixties who had recovered from COVID-19. The sequenced DNA: TGTGCCAGCAGGAGGACAGGGCATGGAAACACCATATATTTT. Its protein is CASRRTGHGNTIYF.